Listed below are T cell receptor beta chains from one sample, sequenced in a study of T-cell reconstitution after alpha-beta-depleted transplantation in children. TCRdb recomputed calls from the PCR reads with MiXCR, one row per CDR3 protein. This table holds about 500,000 distinct CDR3 sequences, less than 35% found once. The material was PBMCs from the stem cell graft donor, obtained from the stem cell graft. Every receptor here comes from a human donor who donated a stem cell graft to a child with aplastic anemia. Each CDR3 is given with its conserved first and last residue. The D gene is left open where the match is weak. The size field is filled for only some rows; it gives once, few, many or a size class.

>many|TRBJ1-2|TRBD1|TRBV29-1
CSVERDGQGYGYTF
TGCAGCGTTGAAAGGGACGGACAGGGGTATGGCTACACCTTC
>.|TRBJ2-7|TRBD1|TRBV6-5
CASSYRDRENEQYF
TGTGCCAGCAGTTACCGGGACAGGGAAAACGAGCAGTACTTC
>few|TRBJ2-1|TRBD1|TRBV24-1
CATSDPTGGIYNEQFF
TGTGCCACCAGTGATCCGACAGGGGGGATATACAATGAGCAGTTCTTC
>.|TRBJ1-2|.|TRBV19
CASSIRDNYGYTF
TGTGCCAGTAGTATTCGGGACAACTATGGCTACACCTTC
>.|TRBJ2-1|TRBD2|TRBV7-8
CASSLEVRLADNEQFF
TGTGCCAGCAGCTTAGAGGTCAGGCTAGCGGACAATGAGCAGTTCTTC
>.|TRBJ1-4|TRBD1|TRBV7-8
CASSLGYRGQSTNEKLFF
TGTGCCAGCAGCTTAGGATACAGGGGGCAGTCAACTAATGAAAAACTGTTTTTT
>.|TRBJ2-1|.|TRBV5-4
CASSLGRLALNNEQFF
TGTGCCAGCAGCTTGGGGAGGTTGGCCCTCAACAATGAGCAGTTCTTC
>.|TRBJ1-5|.|TRBV6-2/TRBV6-3
CASTRSGRNQPQHF
TGTGCCAGCACCCGTTCGGGGCGCAATCAGCCCCAGCATTTT
>few|TRBJ2-3|.|TRBV20-1
CSARFRQSSTDTQYF
TGCAGTGCTAGATTCCGCCAGAGCAGCACAGATACGCAGTATTTT
>few|TRBJ2-5|TRBD1|TRBV6-1
CASSGDRGRQTQYF
TGTGCCAGCAGTGGGGACAGGGGGCGCCAGACCCAGTACTTC
>.|TRBJ1-4|TRBD1|TRBV13
CASSAAGQGGEKLFF
TGTGCCAGCAGCGCCGCGGGACAGGGAGGTGAAAAACTGTTTTTT
>.|TRBJ2-7|TRBD2|TRBV6-5
CASSYPGTSGSYEQYF
TGTGCCAGCAGTTATCCAGGGACTAGCGGGTCCTACGAGCAGTACTTC
>few|TRBJ2-5|TRBD1|TRBV20-1
CSAQTGLETQYF
TGCAGCGCTCAGACAGGGTTGGAGACCCAGTACTTC
>few|TRBJ2-3|TRBD1|TRBV24-1
CATSDATGRTDTQYF
TGTGCCACCAGTGATGCGACAGGGCGCACAGATACGCAGTATTTT
>few|TRBJ2-6|.|TRBV18
CASSPLDSGANVLTF
TGTGCCAGCTCACCACTAGACTCTGGGGCCAACGTCCTGACTTTC
>.|TRBJ1-4|TRBD1|TRBV18
CASSPRQGEREKLFF
TGTGCCAGCTCACCAAGGCAGGGGGAAAGAGAAAAACTGTTTTTT
>.|TRBJ1-2|.|TRBV20-1
CSAQRRGYTF
TGCAGTGCCCAGAGACGGGGCTACACCTTC
>.|TRBJ2-5|.|TRBV12-3/TRBV12-4
CASSPRRSGYGTQYF
TGTGCCAGCAGTCCTCGACGAAGCGGTTATGGGACCCAGTACTTC
>.|TRBJ2-1|TRBD2|TRBV9
CASSVSFQAGGLEQFF
TGTGCCAGCAGCGTGAGTTTTCAAGCGGGAGGTCTTGAGCAGTTCTTC
>few|TRBJ2-1|.|TRBV12-3/TRBV12-4
CASSSKPLPPIEQFF
TGTGCCAGCAGCTCAAAACCTTTGCCCCCAATTGAGCAGTTCTTC
>.|TRBJ2-5|TRBD1|TRBV12-3/TRBV12-4
CATGTGQETQYF
TGTGCCACCGGGACAGGGCAAGAGACCCAGTACTTC
>few|TRBJ1-1|.|TRBV6-1
CASRSRDLNTEAFF
TGTGCCAGCAGGTCCAGGGATTTGAACACTGAAGCTTTCTTT
>.|TRBJ1-2|.|TRBV6-2/TRBV6-3
CASRAPPSGYTF
TGTGCCAGCAGGGCCCCTCCAAGCGGCTACACCTTC
>.|TRBJ1-1|.|TRBV20-1
CSARGQTTGPTEAFF
TGCAGTGCTAGGGGGCAGACCACAGGGCCCACTGAAGCTTTCTTT
>.|TRBJ2-5|.|TRBV6-6
CASSATGLYAETQYF
TGTGCCAGCAGTGCAACAGGGTTGTATGCGGAGACCCAGTACTTC
>once|TRBJ1-4|.|TRBV7-2
CASSLAGGMGLGGEKLFF
TGTGCCAGCAGCTTAGCAGGCGGAATGGGGTTAGGGGGAGAAAAACTGTTTTTT